This TCR beta chain came from a study of technical replicates of blood from four donors. V lost 3 bases, J lost 1 base, and 13 bases lay in between. The CDR3 extends over 15 amino acids. Per germline, CDR1 SGHVS and CDR2 FQNEAQ. Profiled with immunoSEQ multiplex PCR; TCRdb holds only in-frame clones, not every one. The sample holds tens of thousands of clones, roughly 92% seen once. The TCR originated in a human donor in good health. The sequenced material came from T cells isolated from PBMCs. The rearrangement uses TRBV7-8 and TRBJ2-7; D uncertain. The CDR3 here is CASSFSALRSYEQYF. CDR3 sequence (DNA): TGTGCCAGCAGCTTCAGTGCTCTCAGATCCTACGAGCAGTACTTC.